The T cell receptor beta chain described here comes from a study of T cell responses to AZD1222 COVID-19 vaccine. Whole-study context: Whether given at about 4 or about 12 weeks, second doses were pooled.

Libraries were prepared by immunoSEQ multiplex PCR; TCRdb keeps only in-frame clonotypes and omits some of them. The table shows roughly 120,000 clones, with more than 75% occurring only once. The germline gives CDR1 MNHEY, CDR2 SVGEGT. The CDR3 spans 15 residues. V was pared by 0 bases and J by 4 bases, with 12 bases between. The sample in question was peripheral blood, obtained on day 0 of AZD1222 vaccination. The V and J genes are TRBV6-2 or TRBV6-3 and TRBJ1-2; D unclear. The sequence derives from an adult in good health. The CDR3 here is CASSYSGHQPYGYTF. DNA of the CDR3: TGTGCCAGCAGTTACTCCGGGCACCAGCCCTATGGCTACACCTTC.